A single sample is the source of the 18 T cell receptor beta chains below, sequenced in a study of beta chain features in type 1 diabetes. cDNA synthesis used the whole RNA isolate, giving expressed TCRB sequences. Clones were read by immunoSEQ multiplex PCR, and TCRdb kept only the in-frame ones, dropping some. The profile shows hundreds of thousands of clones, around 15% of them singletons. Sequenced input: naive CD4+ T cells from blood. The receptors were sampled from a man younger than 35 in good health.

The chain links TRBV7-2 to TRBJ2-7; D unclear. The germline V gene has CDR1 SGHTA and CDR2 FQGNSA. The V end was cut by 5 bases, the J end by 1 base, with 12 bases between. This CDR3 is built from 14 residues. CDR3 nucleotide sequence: TGTGCCAGCAGCCGTGAGACGTATTCCTACGAGCAGTACTTC. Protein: CASSRETYSYEQYF.

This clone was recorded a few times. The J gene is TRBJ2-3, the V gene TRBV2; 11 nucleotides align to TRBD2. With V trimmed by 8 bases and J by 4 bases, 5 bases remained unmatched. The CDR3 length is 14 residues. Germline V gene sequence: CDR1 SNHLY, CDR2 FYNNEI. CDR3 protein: CASVLGLAADTQYF. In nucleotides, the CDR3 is TGTGCCAGCGTATTGGGACTAGCGGCAGATACGCAGTATTTT.

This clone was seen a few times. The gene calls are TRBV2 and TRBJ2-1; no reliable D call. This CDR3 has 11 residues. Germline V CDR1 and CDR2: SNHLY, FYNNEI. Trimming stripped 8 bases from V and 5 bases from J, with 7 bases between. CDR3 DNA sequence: TGTGCCAGCTACGACGACAATGAGCAGTTCTTC. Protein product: CASYDDNEQFF.

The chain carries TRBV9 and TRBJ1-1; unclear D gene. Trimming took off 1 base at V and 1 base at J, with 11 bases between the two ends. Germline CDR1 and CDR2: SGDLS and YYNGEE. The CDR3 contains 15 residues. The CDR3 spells CASSVSGQANTEAFF. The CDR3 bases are TGTGCCAGCAGCGTATCTGGGCAAGCGAACACTGAAGCTTTCTTT.

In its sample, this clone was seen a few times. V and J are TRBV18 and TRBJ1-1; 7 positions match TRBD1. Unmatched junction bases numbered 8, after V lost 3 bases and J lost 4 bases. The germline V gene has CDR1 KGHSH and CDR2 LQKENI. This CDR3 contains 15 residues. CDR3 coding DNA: TGTGCCAGCTCACCGTTTGACAGGGAGGGCACTGAAGCTTTCTTT. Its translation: CASSPFDREGTEAFF.

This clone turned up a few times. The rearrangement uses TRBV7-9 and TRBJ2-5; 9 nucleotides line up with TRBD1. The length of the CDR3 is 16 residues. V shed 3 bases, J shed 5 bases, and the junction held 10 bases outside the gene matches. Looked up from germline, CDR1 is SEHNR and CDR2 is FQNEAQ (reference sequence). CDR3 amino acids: CASSFGQGKVWETQYF. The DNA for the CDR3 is TGTGCCAGCAGCTTCGGACAGGGGAAGGTTTGGGAGACCCAGTACTTC.

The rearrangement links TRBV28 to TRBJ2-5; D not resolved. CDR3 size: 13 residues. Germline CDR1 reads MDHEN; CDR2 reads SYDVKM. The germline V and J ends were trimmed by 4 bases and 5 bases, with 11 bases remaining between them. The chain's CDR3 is CASSSPGRETQYF. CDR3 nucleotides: TGTGCCAGCAGTTCCCCGGGTCGGGAGACCCAGTACTTC.

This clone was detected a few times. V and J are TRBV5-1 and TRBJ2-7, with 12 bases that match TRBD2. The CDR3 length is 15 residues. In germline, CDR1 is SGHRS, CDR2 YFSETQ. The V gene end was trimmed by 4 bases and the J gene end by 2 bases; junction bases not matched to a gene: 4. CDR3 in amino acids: CASSATSGGTYEQYF. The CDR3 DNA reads TGCGCCAGCAGCGCCACTAGCGGGGGGACCTACGAGCAGTACTTC.

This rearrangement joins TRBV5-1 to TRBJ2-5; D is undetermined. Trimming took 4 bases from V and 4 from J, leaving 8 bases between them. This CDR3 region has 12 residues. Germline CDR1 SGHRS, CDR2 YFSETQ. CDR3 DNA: TGCGCCAGCAGCCACTCCCCAGAGACCCAGTACTTC. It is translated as CASSHSPETQYF.

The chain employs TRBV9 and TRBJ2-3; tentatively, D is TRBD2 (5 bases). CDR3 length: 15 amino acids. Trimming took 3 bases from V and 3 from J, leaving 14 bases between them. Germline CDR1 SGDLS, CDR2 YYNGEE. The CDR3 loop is CASSAGMGSTDTQYF. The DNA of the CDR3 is TGTGCCAGCAGCGCGGGGATGGGCTCGACAGATACGCAGTATTTT.

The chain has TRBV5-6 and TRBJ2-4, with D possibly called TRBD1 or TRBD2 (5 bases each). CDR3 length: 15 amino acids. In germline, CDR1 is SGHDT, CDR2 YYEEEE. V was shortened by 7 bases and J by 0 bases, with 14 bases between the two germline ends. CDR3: CASGLGELAKNIQYF. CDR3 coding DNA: TGTGCCAGCGGCCTGGGGGAGTTAGCCAAAAACATTCAGTACTTC.

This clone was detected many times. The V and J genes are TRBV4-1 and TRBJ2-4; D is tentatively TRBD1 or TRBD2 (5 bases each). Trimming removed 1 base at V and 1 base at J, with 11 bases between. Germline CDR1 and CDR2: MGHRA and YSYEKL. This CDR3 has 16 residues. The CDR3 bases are TGCGCCAGCAGCCAAGCAGGGCGCGGGGCCAAAAACATTCAGTACTTC. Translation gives CASSQAGRGAKNIQYF.

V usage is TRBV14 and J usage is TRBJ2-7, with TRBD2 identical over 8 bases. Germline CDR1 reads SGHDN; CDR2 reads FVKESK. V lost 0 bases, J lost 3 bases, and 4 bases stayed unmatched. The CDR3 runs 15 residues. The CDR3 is CASSQEPSGSYEQYF. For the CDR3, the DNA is TGTGCCAGCAGCCAAGAGCCCAGCGGGAGCTACGAGCAGTACTTC.

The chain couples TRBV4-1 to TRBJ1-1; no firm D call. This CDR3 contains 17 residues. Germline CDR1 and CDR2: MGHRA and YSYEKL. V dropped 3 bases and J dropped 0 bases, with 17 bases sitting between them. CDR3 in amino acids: CASSHFIGGRLNTEAFF. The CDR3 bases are TGCGCCAGCAGCCATTTCATTGGCGGGAGGTTGAACACTGAAGCTTTCTTT.

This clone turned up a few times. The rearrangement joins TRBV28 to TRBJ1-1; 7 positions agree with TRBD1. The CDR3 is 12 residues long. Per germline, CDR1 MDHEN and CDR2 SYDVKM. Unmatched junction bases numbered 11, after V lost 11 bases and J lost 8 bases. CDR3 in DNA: TGTGCCGGGGGACAGTCTCAGAGGGAAGCTTTCTTT. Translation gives CAGGQSQREAFF. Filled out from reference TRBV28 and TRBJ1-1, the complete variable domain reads DVKVTQSSRYLVKRTGEKVFLECVQDMDHENMFWYRQDPGLGLRLIYFSYDVKMKEKGDIPEGYSVSREKKERFSLILESASTNQTSMYLCAGGQSQREAFFGQGTRLTVV.

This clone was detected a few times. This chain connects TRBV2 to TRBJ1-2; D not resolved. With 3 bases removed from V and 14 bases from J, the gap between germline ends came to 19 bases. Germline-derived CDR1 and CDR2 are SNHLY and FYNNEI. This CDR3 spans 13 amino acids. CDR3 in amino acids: CASSDSKPPRYTF. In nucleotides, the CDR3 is TGTGCCAGCAGTGACAGCAAGCCTCCTCGTTATACCTTC.

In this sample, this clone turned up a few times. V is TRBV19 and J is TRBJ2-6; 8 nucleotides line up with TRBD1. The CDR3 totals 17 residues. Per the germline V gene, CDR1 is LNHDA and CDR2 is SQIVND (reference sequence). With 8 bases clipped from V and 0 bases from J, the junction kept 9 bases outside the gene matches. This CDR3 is CASSSRGPSSGANVLTF. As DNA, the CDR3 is TGTGCCAGTTCCTCCAGGGGGCCCAGCTCTGGGGCCAACGTCCTGACTTTC.

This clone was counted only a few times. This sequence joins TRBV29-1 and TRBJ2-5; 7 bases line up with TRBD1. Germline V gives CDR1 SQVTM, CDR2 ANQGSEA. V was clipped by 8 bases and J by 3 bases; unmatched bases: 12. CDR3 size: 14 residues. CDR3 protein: CSIYYWDSKETQYF. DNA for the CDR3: TGCAGCATTTACTACTGGGACAGCAAAGAGACCCAGTACTTC.